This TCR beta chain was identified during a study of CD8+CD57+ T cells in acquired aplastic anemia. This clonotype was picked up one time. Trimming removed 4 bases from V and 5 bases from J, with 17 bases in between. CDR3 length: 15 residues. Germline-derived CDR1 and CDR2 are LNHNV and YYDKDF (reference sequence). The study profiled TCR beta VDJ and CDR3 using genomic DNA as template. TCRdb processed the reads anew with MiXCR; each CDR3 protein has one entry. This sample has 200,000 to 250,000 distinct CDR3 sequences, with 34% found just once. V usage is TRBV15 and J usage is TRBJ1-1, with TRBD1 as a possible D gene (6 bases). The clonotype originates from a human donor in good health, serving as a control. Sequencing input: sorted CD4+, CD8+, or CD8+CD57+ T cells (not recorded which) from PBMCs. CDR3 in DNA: TGTGCCACCAGCATCAAAGGGGGGGACGGGACTGAAGCTTTCTTT. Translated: CATSIKGGDGTEAFF.